This TCR beta chain was observed in a study of tumor-infiltrating lymphocytes in primary liver carcinoma. Findings and caveats of the study: Tumor specimens were characterized by a significantly higher top-250-clone fraction than blood (p = 0.039).

Unsorted whole blood yielded the blood RNA, and germline DNA was also extracted. Collection of 3 to 4 milliliters of peripheral blood took place before surgery. cDNA specific to TCR beta was made from 500 ng of total RNA, with a constant-region primer employed for priming. Three nested multiplex PCR rounds, a slightly modified ARM-PCR, produced the libraries for TCR beta. TCRdb analysed the multiplex PCR reads with MiXCR anew, one entry per CDR3 protein. The sample holds approximately 330,000 distinct CDR3 sequences, less than 70% seen once. To note about this clonotype: The antigen is not known. Mismatch with germline at one junction end may stem from a read error.

This receptor was obtained from a man between 40 and 49 years old with primary liver carcinoma and hepatitis B virus infection. Sequencing was carried out using peripheral blood.

The CDR3 bases are TGTGCCAGCAGCTTAGTAGGGCGGCTAGACCCCTCCTACGAGCAGTACTTT. This codes for CASSLVGRLDPSYEQYF. The V and J genes are TRBV11-2 and TRBJ2-7; D is ambiguous. Germline V gives CDR1 SGHAT, CDR2 FQNNGV. The CDR3 runs 17 residues.